The source of this TCR beta chain is a study of OX40 agonist ivuxolimab in advanced cancers. The wider study: With ivuxolimab, an agonistic anti-OX40 (CD134) antibody, patients were treated.

V dropped 0 bases and J dropped 1 base, with 9 bases sitting between them. Per germline, CDR1 SGHTA and CDR2 FQGNSA. The CDR3 is 15 residues long. About this clone itself: The antigen is unknown.

Findings and limits, study-wide: Several nonresponders also turned out to have low normalized T-cell clonal expansion. Clonal expansion from baseline to week 6 occurred in both CD4+ and CD8+ T cells.

This table comes from immunoSEQ multiplex PCR, and its TCRdb copy is limited to in-frame clones, with some not included. The table shows roughly 58,000 clones, with around nine tenths occurring only once. This receptor was obtained from an adult with an advanced solid tumor such as melanoma, head and neck, liver or kidney cancer. V and J are TRBV7-2 and TRBJ1-2; D is possibly TRBD1 (6 bases). The specimen comprised CD4+ or CD8+ T cells sorted from blood, sampled in a trial of the OX40 agonist ivuxolimab. The CDR3 region is CASSLADSYNYGYTF. CDR3 nucleotide sequence: TGTGCCAGCAGCTTAGCGGACAGCTATAACTATGGCTACACCTTC.